This T cell receptor (beta chain) was sequenced for a study of control samples from healthy donors and cancer patients. The CDR3 totals 16 residues. Losses at the gene ends were 4 bases for V and 0 bases for J; bases not matched to a gene: 8. The germline CDR1 and CDR2 sequences are SGHTS and YDEGEE. The table came from immunoSEQ multiplex PCR; TCRdb's copy has only in-frame clones and leaves some out. The sample yields approximately 220,000 clones, roughly 94% seen once. Sequencing was done on a sample of blood. This sequence joins TRBV5-8 and TRBJ2-3; TRBD1 matches 7 bases. This sequence originates from a man in his forties or fifties in good health. The CDR3 protein is CASSHGQASSTDTQYF. Here the CDR3 DNA reads TGTGCCAGCAGCCACGGACAGGCGTCTAGCACAGATACGCAGTATTTT.